The clone carrying this TCR beta chain is medium-sized. What it binds is not known. Germline-derived CDR1 and CDR2 are MNHNY and SVGAGI (reference sequence). CDR3 length: 14 residues. Trimming removed 7 bases from V and 0 bases from J, with 13 bases in between. Findings of the study overall: In terms of TCR gene usage, tumor memory CD4+ T cells clustered together with blood and lymph node memory CD4+ cells, as well as with lymph node naive CD4+ cells.

Constant-region reverse primers amplified full-length variable regions, followed by semi-nested Nested Universal Primer A PCR. TCRdb fed the 5' RACE reads into MiXCR, producing one record per CDR3 protein. Here the sample spans roughly 7,800 distinct CDR3 sequences, around 15% being singletons. Memory CD4+ cells were defined as CD4+CD45RO+CD25-. The chain joins TRBV6-6 to TRBJ2-7, with D hard to call. This TCR was sampled from a female donor with breast cancer. Material for sequencing was memory CD4+ T cells sorted from blood. As for subset: memory CD4+ T cells, CD4+CD45RO+CD25-. The CDR3 region is CASIPGPSSYEQYF. CDR3 DNA: TGTGCCAGCATCCCCGGGCCGAGCTCCTACGAGCAGTACTTC.